This entry lists 9 T cell receptor beta chains sequenced from one sample in a study of response to subunit inactivated influenza vaccine. TCRdb called the RT-PCR reads again in MiXCR, with one record for every CDR3 protein. The table lists about 650,000 distinct CDR3 sequences, around 15% of them singletons, with about 7.4% in the top ten. The input for sequencing was PBMCs from blood, taken 14 days before vaccination. The receptors come from a man over 45 who received an inactivated influenza vaccine.

This clonotype showed up just a few times. The V and J genes are TRBV2 and TRBJ1-2, with a possible D match to TRBD1 (5 bases). V was pared by 1 base and J by 4 bases, with 7 bases between. This CDR3 is built from 13 residues. CDR1 is SNHLY and CDR2 is FYNNEI in the germline V gene. The CDR3 DNA sequence: TGTGCCAGCAGTGAAGGACAGAGCTATGGCTACACCTTC. It encodes CASSEGQSYGYTF.

This clonotype showed up just a few times. This chain's CDR3 is CATSDQTWTSGLTDTQYF. Here the CDR3 DNA reads TGTGCCACCAGTGATCAAACTTGGACTAGCGGCCTCACAGATACGCAGTATTTT. This chain links TRBV24-1 with TRBJ2-3; 10 bases map to TRBD2. There are 18 residues in the CDR3. CDR1 is KGHDR and CDR2 is SFDVKD in the germline V gene. V shed 3 bases and J 2 bases; nucleotides not matched to a gene: 10.

In its sample, this clonotype was seen many times. The chain carries TRBV4-3 and TRBJ2-1; maybe TRBD2 (5 bases). This CDR3 spans 15 amino acids. With 0 bases removed from V and 3 bases from J, the gap between germline ends came to 9 bases. Germline CDR1 LGHNA, CDR2 YSLEER. The CDR3 bases are TGCGCCAGCAGCCAAGATCGGGGAAGCTACAATGAGCAGTTCTTC. Protein product: CASSQDRGSYNEQFF.

This clonotype was seen many times. The chain combines TRBV6-4 with TRBJ2-1; TRBD2 matches 10 bases. Germline V gene lookup returns CDR1 MRHNA and CDR2 SNTAGT. V shed 5 bases and J 2 bases; nucleotides not matched to a gene: 6. The CDR3 totals 16 residues. Written as DNA, the CDR3 is TGTGCCAGCAGTAAGCTAGCGGGGGCTCCCTACAATGAGCAGTTCTTC. Amino acids: CASSKLAGAPYNEQFF.

The chain combines TRBV20-1 with TRBJ2-5; D not certain. This CDR3 region has 14 residues. Trimming shortened V by 5 bases and J by 2 bases, and 15 bases separated the two germline ends. Per germline, CDR1 DFQATT and CDR2 SNEGSKA (reference sequence). CDR3 bases: TGCAGTGCTCCTTTTCTGGCGACGCAAGAGACCCAGTACTTC. Its translation: CSAPFLATQETQYF.

V gene TRBV29-1 combines with J gene TRBJ2-7; unclear D gene. The V end was cut by 6 bases, the J end by 3 bases, with 9 bases between. CDR1 SQVTM and CDR2 ANQGSEA come from the germline V gene. CDR3 length equals 11 residues. The CDR3 sequence is CSVLVSYEQYF. Here the CDR3 DNA reads TGCAGCGTCCTAGTGAGCTACGAGCAGTACTTC.

V is TRBV6-2 or TRBV6-3 and J is TRBJ2-3; D gene ambiguous. The CDR3 consists of 18 residues. Germline V gives CDR1 MNHEY, CDR2 SVGEGT. The V end lost 0 bases, the J end lost 4 bases, and 20 bases lay between the germline ends. In DNA, the CDR3 is TGTGCCAGCAGTTACTCGCGGAGTACAGTTACCCGGGCAGATACGCAGTATTTT. It codes for CASSYSRSTVTRADTQYF.

A few counts support this clonotype. V and J are TRBV28 and TRBJ2-3; 12 bases fit TRBD2. From germline, CDR1 is MDHEN and CDR2 SYDVKM. This CDR3 has 18 amino acids. Unmatched junction bases numbered 12, after V lost 6 bases and J lost 2 bases. CDR3 nucleotides: TGTGCCAGCAGCTCACTAGCGGGGGGTTACGACCCCACAGATACGCAGTATTTT. It is translated as CASSSLAGGYDPTDTQYF.

The J gene is TRBJ2-3, the V gene TRBV11-1; 8 bases line up with TRBD2. Per germline, CDR1 SGHAT and CDR2 FQDESV (reference sequence). The CDR3 loop spans 19 amino acids. The V and J ends lost 0 bases and 5 bases, in that order; junction bases with no gene match: 16. CDR3 DNA: TGTGCCAGCAGCTTAGCGGGGTGGGAGCGGGAGACCCCGGGAGATACGCAGTATTTT. Translation: CASSLAGWERETPGDTQYF.